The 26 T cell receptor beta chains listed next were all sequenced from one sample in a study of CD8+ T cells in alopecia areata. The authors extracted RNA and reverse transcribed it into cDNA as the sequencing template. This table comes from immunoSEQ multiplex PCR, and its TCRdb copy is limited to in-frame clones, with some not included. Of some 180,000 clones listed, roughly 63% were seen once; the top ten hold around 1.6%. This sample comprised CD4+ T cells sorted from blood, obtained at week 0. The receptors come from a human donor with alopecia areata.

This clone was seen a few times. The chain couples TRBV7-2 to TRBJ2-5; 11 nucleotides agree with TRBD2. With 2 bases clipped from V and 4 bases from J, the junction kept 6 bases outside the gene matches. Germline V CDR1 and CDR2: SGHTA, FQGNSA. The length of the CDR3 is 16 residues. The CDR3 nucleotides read TGTGCCAGCAGCTTAATGGCGCTAGCGGGGGGAGAGACCCAGTACTTC. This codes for CASSLMALAGGETQYF.

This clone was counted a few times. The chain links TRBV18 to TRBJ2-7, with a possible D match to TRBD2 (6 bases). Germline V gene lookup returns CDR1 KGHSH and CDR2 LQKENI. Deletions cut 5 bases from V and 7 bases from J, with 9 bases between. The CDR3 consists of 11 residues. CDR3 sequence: CASSEAGEQYF. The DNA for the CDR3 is TGTGCCAGCTCAGAAGCGGGTGAGCAGTACTTC.

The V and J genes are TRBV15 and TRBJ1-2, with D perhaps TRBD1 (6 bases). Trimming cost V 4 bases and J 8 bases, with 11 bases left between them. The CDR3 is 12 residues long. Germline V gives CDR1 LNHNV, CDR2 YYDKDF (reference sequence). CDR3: CATSTTGTGYTF. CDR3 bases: TGTGCCACCAGCACCACAGGGACGGGCTACACCTTC.

DNA for the CDR3: TGTGCCAGCAGCTTAAGGGGGACCGGGGCCAAAAACATTCAGTACTTC. Its protein is CASSLRGTGAKNIQYF. The genes are TRBV13 and TRBJ2-4; D might be TRBD1 (6 bases). V lost 2 bases and J lost 1, with 12 bases in between. CDR1 PRHDT and CDR2 FYEKMQ come from the germline V gene (reference sequence). CDR3 length: 16 residues.

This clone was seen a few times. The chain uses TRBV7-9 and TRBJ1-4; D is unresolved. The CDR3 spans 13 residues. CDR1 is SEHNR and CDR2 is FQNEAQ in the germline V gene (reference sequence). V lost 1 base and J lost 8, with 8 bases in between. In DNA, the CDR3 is TGTGCCAGCAGCTTAGTTTCCCGGGAAAAACTGTTTTTT. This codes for CASSLVSREKLFF.

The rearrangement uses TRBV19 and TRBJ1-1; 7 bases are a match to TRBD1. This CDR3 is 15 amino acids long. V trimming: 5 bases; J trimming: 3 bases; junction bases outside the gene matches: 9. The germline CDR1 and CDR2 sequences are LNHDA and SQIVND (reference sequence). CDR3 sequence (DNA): TGTGCCAGTAGTCCCGGGACAGTCCGTTACACTGAAGCTTTCTTT. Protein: CASSPGTVRYTEAFF.

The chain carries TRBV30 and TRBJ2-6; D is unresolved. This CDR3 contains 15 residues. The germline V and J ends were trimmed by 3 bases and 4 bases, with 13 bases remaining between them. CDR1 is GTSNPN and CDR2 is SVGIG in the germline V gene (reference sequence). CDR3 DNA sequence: TGTGCCTGGAGCAGTTATGGGGTGGGGGCCAACGTCCTGACTTTC. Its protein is CAWSSYGVGANVLTF. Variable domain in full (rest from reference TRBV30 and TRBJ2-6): SQTIHQWPATLVQPVGSPLSLECTVEGTSNPNLYWYRQAAGRGLQLLFYSVGIGQISSEVPQNLSASRPQDRQFILSSKKLLLSDSGFYLCAWSSYGVGANVLTFGAGSRLTVL.

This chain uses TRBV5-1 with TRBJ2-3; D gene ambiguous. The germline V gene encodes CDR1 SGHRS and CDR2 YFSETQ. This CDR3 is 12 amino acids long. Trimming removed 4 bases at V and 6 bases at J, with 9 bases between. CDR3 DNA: TGCGCCAGCAGCAGCGCGGCGGATACGCAGTATTTT. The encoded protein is CASSSAADTQYF.

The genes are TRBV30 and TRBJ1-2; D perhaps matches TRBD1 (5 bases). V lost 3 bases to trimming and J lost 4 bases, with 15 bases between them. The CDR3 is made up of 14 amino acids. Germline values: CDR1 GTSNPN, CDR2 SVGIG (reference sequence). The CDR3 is CAWSPGTATYGYTF. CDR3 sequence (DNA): TGTGCCTGGAGCCCTGGGACGGCCACCTATGGCTACACCTTC.

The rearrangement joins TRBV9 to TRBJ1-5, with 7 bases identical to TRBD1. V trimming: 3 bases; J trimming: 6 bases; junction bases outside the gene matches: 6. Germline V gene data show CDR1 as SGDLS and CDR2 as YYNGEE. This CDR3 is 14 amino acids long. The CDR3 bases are TGTGCCAGCAGCGAGGGGACAGTGCCTCAGCCCCAGCATTTT. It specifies CASSEGTVPQPQHF.

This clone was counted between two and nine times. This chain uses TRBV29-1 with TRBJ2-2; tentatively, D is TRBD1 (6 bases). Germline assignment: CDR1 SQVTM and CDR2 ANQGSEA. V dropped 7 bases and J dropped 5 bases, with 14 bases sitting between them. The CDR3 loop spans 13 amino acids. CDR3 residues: CSAGHRRTGELFF. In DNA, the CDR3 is TGCAGCGCGGGACATCGCAGGACCGGGGAGCTGTTTTTT.

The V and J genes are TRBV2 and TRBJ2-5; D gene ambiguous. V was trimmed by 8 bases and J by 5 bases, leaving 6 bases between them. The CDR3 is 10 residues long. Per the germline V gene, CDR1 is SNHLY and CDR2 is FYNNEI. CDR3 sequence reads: CASRRETQYF. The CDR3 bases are TGTGCCAGCCGAAGGGAGACCCAGTACTTC.

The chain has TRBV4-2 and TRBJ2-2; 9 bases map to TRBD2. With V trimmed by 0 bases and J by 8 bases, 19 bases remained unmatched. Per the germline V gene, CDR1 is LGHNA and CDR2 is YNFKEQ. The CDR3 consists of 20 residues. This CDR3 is CASSQDPSGGPSLTSGELFF. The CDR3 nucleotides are TGTGCCAGCAGCCAAGATCCCAGCGGGGGGCCCTCCTTAACTTCTGGGGAGCTGTTTTTT.

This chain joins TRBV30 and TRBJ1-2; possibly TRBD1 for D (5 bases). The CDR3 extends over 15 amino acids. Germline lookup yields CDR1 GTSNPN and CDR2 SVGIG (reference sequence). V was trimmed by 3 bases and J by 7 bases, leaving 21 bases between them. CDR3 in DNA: TGTGCCTGGAGCACCCTAAGGGGCTGGATTGGTGGCTACACCTTC. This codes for CAWSTLRGWIGGYTF.

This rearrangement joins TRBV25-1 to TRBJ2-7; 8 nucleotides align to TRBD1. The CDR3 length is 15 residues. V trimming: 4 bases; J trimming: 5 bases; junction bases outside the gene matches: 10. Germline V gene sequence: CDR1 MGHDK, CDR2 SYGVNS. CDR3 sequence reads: CASSAPGTGGDEQYF. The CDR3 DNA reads TGTGCCAGCAGTGCCCCCGGGACAGGAGGCGACGAGCAGTACTTC.

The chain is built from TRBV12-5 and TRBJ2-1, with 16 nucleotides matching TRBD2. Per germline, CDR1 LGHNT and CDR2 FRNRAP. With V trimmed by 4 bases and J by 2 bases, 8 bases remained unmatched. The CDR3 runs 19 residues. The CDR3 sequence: CASGSSGTSGGATYNEQFF. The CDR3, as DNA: TGTGCTAGTGGTTCCTCCGGGACTAGCGGGGGGGCCACCTACAATGAGCAGTTCTTC.

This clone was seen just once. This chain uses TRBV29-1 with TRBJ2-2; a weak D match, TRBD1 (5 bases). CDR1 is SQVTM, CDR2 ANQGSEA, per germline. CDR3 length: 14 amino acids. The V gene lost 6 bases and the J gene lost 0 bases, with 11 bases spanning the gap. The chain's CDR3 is CSVATATNTGELFF. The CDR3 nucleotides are TGCAGCGTAGCGACAGCTACGAACACCGGGGAGCTGTTTTTT.

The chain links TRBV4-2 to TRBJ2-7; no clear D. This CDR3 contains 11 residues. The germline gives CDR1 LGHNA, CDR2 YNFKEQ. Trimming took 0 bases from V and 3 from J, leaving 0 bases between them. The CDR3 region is CASSQDYEQYF. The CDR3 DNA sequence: TGTGCCAGCAGCCAAGACTACGAGCAGTACTTC.

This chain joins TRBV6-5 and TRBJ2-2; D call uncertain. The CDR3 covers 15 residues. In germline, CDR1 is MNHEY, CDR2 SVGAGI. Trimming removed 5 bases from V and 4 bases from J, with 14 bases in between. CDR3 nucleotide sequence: TGTGCCAGCAGTGTAAGCCAATGGGCCACCGGGGAGCTGTTTTTT. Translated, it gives CASSVSQWATGELFF.

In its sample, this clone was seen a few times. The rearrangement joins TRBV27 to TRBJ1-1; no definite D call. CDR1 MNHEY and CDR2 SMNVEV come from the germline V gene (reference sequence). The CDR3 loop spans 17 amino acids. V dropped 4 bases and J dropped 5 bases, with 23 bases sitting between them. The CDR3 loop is CASSWRDRPLAGTEAFF. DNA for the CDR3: TGTGCCAGCAGTTGGAGAGACCGACCTCTTGCCGGGACTGAAGCTTTCTTT.

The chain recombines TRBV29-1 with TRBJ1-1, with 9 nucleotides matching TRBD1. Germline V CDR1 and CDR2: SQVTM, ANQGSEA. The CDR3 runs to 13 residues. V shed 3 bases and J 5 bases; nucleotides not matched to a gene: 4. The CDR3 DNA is TGCAGCGTTGAGGGACAGGGTTTTACTGAAGCTTTCTTT. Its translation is CSVEGQGFTEAFF.

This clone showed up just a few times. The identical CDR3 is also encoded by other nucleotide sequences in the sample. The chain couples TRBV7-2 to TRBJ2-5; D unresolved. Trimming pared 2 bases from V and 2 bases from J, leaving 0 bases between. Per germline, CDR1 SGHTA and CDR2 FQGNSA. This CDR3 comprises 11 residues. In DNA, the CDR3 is TGTGCCAGCAGCTTACAAGAGACCCAGTACTTC. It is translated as CASSLQETQYF.

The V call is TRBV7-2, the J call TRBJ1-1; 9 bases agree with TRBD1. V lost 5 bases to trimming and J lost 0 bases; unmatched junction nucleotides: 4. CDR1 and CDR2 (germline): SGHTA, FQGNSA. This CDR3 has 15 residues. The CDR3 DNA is TGTGCCAGCAGCGCGGGGACAGGGTTGAACACTGAAGCTTTCTTT. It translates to CASSAGTGLNTEAFF.

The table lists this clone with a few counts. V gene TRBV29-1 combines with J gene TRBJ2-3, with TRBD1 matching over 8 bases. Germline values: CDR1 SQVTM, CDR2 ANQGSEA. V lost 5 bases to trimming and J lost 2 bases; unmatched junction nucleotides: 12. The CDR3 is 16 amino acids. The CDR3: CSVRAAGGYNTDTQYF. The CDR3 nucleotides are TGCAGCGTTCGCGCCGCAGGGGGCTATAACACAGATACGCAGTATTTT.

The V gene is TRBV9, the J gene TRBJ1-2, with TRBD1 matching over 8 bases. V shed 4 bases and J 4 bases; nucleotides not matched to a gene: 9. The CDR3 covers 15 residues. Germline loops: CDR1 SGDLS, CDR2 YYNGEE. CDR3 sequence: CASSSRTGTTYGYTF. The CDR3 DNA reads TGTGCCAGCAGCTCCAGGACAGGGACTACCTATGGCTACACCTTC.

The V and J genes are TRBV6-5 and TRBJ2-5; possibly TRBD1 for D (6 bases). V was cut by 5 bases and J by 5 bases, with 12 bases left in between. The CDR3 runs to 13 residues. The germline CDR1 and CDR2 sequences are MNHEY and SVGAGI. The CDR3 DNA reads TGTGCCAGCAGTCCTGGGACACGGGAGACCCAGTACTTC. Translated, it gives CASSPGTRETQYF.